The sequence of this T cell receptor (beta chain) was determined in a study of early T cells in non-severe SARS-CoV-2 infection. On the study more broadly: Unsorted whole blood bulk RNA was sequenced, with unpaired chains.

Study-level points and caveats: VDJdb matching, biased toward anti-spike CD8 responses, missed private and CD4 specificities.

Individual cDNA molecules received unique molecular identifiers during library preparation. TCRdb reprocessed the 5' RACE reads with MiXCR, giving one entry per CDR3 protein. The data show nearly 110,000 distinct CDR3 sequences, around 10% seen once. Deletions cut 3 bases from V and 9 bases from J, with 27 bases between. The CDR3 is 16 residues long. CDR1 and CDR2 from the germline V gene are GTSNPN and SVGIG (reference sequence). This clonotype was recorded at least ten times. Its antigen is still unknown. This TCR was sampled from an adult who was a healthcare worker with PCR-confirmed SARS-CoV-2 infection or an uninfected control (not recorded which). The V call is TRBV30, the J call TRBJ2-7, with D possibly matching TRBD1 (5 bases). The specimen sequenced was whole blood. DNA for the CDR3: TGTGCCTGGAGGAACCCAGACAGTTTCCCTCCTAAGGGGCAGTACTTC. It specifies CAWRNPDSFPPKGQYF.